Reported below is one T cell receptor (beta chain). No antigen is known for it. This entry comes from a study of shared clonotypes between healthy human individuals. Notes on the study in general: When compared with the clonotypes that were shared by all four sorted-subset donors, the non-shared clonotypes turned out to have lower generation probabilities. A few donors had around 5% of their naive CD4 clonotypes in common. Clonotype sharing among donors was thought likely to change with sequencing depth. Represented diversity (both genetic and exposure-history) was limited by the small number of donors.

TCRdb keeps only in-frame clones here, not all; method: immunoSEQ multiplex PCR. The sample carries under 2,000,000 clones, about 95% recorded once. The naive CD8 subset, CD45RO-negative cells positively selected for CCR7, excluded terminally differentiated effector memory CD45RA+ cells. The CDR3 is 15 residues long. V dropped 0 bases and J dropped 3 bases, with 12 bases sitting between them. The germline V gene has CDR1 MNHEY and CDR2 SVGAGI. The TCR sequence derives from a man between 18 and 35 years old in good health. This chain joins TRBV6-5 and TRBJ2-7; no clear D. Sequences were obtained from naive CD8+ T cells sorted from blood. CDR3 region: CASSYSNGNFYEQYF. The CDR3 nucleotides are TGTGCCAGCAGTTACTCGAACGGCAACTTCTACGAGCAGTACTTC.